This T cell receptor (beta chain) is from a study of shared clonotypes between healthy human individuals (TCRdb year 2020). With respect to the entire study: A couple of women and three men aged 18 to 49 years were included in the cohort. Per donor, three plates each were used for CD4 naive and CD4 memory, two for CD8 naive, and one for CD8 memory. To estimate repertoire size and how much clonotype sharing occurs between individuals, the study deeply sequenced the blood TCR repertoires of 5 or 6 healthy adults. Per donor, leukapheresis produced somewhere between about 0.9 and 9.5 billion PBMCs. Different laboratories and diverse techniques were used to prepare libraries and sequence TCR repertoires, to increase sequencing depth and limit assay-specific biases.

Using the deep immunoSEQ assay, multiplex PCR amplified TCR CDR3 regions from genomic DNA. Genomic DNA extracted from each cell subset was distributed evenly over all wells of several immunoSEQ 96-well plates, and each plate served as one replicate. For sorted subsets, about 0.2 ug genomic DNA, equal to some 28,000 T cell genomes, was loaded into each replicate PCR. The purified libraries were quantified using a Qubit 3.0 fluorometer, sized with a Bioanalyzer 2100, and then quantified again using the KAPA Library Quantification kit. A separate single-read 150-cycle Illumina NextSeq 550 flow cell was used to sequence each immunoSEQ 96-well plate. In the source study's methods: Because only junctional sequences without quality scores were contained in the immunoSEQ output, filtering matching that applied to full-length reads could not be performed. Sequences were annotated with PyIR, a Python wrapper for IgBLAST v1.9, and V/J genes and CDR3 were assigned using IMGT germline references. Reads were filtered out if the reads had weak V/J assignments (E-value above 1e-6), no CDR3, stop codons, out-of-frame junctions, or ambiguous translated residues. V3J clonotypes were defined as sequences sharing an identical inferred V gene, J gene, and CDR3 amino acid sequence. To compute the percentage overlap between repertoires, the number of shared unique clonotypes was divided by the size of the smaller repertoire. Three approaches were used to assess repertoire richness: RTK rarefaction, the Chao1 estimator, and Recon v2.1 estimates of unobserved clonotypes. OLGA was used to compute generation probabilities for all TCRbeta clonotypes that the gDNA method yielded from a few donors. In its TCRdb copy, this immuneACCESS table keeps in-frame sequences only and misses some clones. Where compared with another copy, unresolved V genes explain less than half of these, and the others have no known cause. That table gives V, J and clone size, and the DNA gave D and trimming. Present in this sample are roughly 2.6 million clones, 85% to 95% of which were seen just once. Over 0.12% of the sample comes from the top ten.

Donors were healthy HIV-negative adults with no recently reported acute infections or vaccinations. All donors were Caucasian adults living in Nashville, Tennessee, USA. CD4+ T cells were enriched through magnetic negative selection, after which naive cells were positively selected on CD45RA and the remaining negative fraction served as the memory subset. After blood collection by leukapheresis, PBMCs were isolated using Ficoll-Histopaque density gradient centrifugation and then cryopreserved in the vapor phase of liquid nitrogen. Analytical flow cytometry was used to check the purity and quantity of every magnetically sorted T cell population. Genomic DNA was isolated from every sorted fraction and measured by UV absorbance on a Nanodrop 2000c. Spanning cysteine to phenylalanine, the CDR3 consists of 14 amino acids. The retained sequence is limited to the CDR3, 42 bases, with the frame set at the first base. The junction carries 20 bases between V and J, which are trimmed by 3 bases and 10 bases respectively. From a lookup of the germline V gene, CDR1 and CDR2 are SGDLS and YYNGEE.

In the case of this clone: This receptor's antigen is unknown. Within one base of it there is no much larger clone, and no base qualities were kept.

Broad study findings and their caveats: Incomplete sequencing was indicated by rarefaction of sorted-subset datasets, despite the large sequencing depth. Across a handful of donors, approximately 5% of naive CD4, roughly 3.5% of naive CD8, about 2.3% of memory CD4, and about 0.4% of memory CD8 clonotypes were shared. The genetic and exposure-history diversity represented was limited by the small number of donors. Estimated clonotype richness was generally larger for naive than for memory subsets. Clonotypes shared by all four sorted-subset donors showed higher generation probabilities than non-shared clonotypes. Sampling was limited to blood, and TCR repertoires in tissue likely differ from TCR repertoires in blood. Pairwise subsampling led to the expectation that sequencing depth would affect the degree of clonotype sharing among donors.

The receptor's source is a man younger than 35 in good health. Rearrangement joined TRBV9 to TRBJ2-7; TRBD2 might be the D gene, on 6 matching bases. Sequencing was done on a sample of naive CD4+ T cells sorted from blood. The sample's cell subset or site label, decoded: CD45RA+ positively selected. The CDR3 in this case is CASSAGPRGDSQYF. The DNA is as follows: TGTGCCAGCAGCGCCGGTCCCCGAGGGGACTCACAGTACTTC.